This TCR beta chain comes out of a study of CD8+ T cells in alopecia areata. Study-wide context: Tofacitinib continued for 6 to 18 months and was then withheld for 6 months.

Stated treatment: oral pan-JAK inhibitor, 5-10 mg twice daily. Broader study findings: Scalp lesions, especially in alopecia totalis/universalis, had higher clonality than normal scalp. Tofacitinib did not eliminate many expanded lesional clones from scalp or blood. The study also sequences resident alphabeta T cells of normal skin in scalp samples.

To note about this clone: Its antigen remains unknown.

CDR1 and CDR2 (germline): SQVTM, ANQGSEA. The CDR3 runs to 14 residues. The V gene lost 1 base and the J gene lost 3 bases, with 13 bases spanning the gap. It was cDNA, reverse transcribed from extracted RNA, that served as the sequencing template. TCRdb's table, derived via immunoSEQ multiplex PCR, lists solely in-frame clones and lacks some. Here the sample spans 110,000 to 150,000 clones, about four fifths being singletons. The V gene is TRBV29-1, the J gene TRBJ2-7, with a weak D call TRBD1 (5 bases). The sequence was collected from a human donor with alopecia areata. Specimen: CD8+ T cells sorted from blood, collected at week 4, from a patient treated with tofacitinib. CDR3 nucleotides: TGCAGCGTTGAAGGAGACAGTACAAACTACGAGCAGTACTTC. Amino acid sequence: CSVEGDSTNYEQYF.